What follows is one T cell receptor beta chain and its context. Its specificity is unknown. Sequencing used immunoSEQ multiplex PCR; TCRdb keeps in-frame clones, though not all of them. The sample holds about 47,000 clones, around 94% seen once. Trimming cost V 1 base and J 3 bases, with 6 bases left between them. The CDR3 extends over 13 amino acids. Per germline, CDR1 SGHNT and CDR2 YENEEA. The data are from a study of T cells after posttransplantation cyclophosphamide. General study points: Later post-transplant blood repertoires were often dominated by donor CD8+ memory clones. Recipient CMV seropositivity and CMV reactivation strongly tracked TRB clonality.

The chain has TRBV11-3 and TRBJ2-5; D is unresolved. This receptor was identified in a woman aged 45-65 years in good health and a related stem cell transplant donor. What was sequenced was PBMCs. This chain's CDR3 is CASSLGQEETQYF. DNA for the CDR3: TGTGCCAGCAGCTTAGGGCAGGAAGAGACCCAGTACTTC.